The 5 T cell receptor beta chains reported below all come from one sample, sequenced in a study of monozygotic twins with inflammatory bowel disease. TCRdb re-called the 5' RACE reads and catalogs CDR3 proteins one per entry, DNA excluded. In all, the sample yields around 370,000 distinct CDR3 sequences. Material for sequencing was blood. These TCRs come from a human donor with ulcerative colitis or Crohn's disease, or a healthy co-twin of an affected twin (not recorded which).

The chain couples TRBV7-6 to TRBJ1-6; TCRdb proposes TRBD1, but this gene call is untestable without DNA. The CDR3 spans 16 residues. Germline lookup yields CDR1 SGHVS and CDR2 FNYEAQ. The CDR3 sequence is CASSLTQTGVGSPLHF.

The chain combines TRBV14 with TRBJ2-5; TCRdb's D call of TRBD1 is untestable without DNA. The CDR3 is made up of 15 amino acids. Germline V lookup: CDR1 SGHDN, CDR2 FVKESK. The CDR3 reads CASSQATGRGETQYF.

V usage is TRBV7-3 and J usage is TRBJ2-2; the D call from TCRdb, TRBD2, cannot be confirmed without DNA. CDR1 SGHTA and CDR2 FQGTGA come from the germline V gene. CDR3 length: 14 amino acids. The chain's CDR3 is CASSLNRGSGELFF.

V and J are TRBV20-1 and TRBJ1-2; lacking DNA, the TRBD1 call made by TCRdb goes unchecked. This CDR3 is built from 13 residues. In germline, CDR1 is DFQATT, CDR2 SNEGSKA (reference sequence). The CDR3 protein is CSARTGDSYGYTF.

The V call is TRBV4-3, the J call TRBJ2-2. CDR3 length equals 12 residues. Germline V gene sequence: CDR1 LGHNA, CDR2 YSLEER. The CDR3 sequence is CASSSYPGELFF.